The 17 T cell receptor beta chains listed next were all sequenced from one sample in a study of regulatory T cells in long-lasting Graves disease. Time point: newly diagnosed GD, antithyroid drugs for less than 3 months. The TCR library was made from RNA that had been extracted from PBMCs in TRIzol. Relying on iRepertoire HTBI primers and Arm-PCR of CDR3 regions, the team built TCR beta libraries. TCRdb analysed the multiplex PCR reads with MiXCR anew, one entry per CDR3 protein. The sample lists more than 300,000 distinct CDR3 sequences; 15% to 18% were seen once. The source was peripheral blood mononuclear cells (PBMCs), collected at new diagnosis, from a patient treated with antithyroid drugs. All receptors derive from a female donor with Graves disease.

This clonotype was observed at least ten times. V gene TRBV30 combines with J gene TRBJ2-7; 9 bases are shared with TRBD2. CDR3 size: 15 residues. Germline trimming cut 0 bases from V and 2 bases from J; bases unmatched to any gene: 5. Germline V gives CDR1 GTSNPN, CDR2 SVGIG (reference sequence). Written as DNA, the CDR3 is TGTGCCTGGAGTGTTGGCGGGGGGGGGACCTACGAGCAGTACTTC. It is translated as CAWSVGGGGTYEQYF.

There are many counts of this clonotype. This sequence joins TRBV12-3 or TRBV12-4 and TRBJ1-1; D is uncertain. CDR3 length equals 13 residues. V was cut by 6 bases and J by 1 base, with 9 bases left in between. CDR3 residues: CASSRLGNTEAFF. The DNA for the CDR3 is TGTGCCAGCAGCCGACTCGGGAACACTGAAGCTTTCTTT.

As concerns this clonotype: This is likely an artifact of a read error, given a far larger clone one base away. V usage is TRBV15 and J usage is TRBJ2-4; 11 bases agree with TRBD2. CDR3 length: 15 residues. The germline V gene has CDR1 LNHNV and CDR2 YYDKDF (reference sequence). In nucleotides, the CDR3 is TGTGCCACCAGCAGTAGCGGGGGGGCCTCCGATGAGCGGTTCTTC. Translation: CATSSSGGASDERFF.

This clonotype came up a few times. This chain connects TRBV7-2 to TRBJ1-1; 10 bases map to TRBD1. The germline gives CDR1 SGHTA, CDR2 FQGNSA. The CDR3 length is 18 residues. The V segment lost 5 bases and the J segment 0 bases; nucleotides outside the gene matches: 12. The CDR3 DNA follows: TGTGCCAGCAGCACCCGGGACAGGGGCTTCGGGTTGAACACTGAAGCTTTCTTT. Protein sequence: CASSTRDRGFGLNTEAFF.

This clonotype showed up many times. The chain recombines TRBV28 with TRBJ2-7; 10 bases are a match to TRBD1. The V gene end was trimmed by 4 bases and the J gene end by 2 bases; junction bases not matched to a gene: 2. CDR1 is MDHEN and CDR2 is SYDVKM in the germline V gene. The CDR3 sequence is 14 residues long. In DNA form, the CDR3 reads TGTGCCAGCAGTTCCGGACAGGGGGCCTACGAGCAGTACTTC. Translated, it gives CASSSGQGAYEQYF. The whole variable domain, filled in from reference TRBV28 and TRBJ2-7, reads DVKVTQSSRYLVKRTGEKVFLECVQDMDHENMFWYRQDPGLGLRLIYFSYDVKMKEKGDIPEGYSVSREKKERFSLILESASTNQTSMYLCASSSGQGAYEQYFGPGTRLTVT.

This clonotype has more than one count but fewer than ten. Given a much more abundant clone one base away, this may be a read error. Here the CDR3 DNA reads TGTGCCAGCAGCACCACCGGGACTAGCTCTTGCAATGAGCAGTTCTTC. Translated: CASSTTGTSSCNEQFF. This chain links TRBV5-5 with TRBJ2-1, with TRBD2 identical over 9 bases. The germline V gene has CDR1 SGHKS and CDR2 YYEKEE (reference sequence). V shed 4 bases, J shed 6 bases, and the junction held 11 bases outside the gene matches. The CDR3 is 16 residues long.

There are a few counts of this clonotype. The J gene is TRBJ1-3, the V gene TRBV5-5, with a tentative D call TRBD1 (6 bases). V lost 1 base, J lost 4 bases, and 12 bases lay in between. The CDR3 covers 15 residues. Germline V gene data show CDR1 as SGHKS and CDR2 as YYEKEE (reference sequence). CDR3: CASSLLDSSGNTIYF. CDR3 bases: TGTGCCAGCAGCTTGTTGGACAGCTCGGGAAACACCATATATTTT.

The rearrangement joins TRBV29-1 to TRBJ2-2, with 7 bases identical to TRBD2. Germline CDR1 is SQVTM and CDR2 is ANQGSEA. The CDR3 length is 15 residues. V trimming: 3 bases; J trimming: 2 bases; junction bases outside the gene matches: 6. CDR3 loop: CSVDFLAENTGELFF. In DNA, the CDR3 is TGCAGCGTTGATTTCCTAGCGGAAAACACCGGGGAGCTGTTTTTT.

This clonotype turned up a few times. The J gene is TRBJ1-6, the V gene TRBV25-1; D is undetermined. V lost 6 bases, J lost 0 bases, and 12 bases lay in between. This CDR3 has 16 amino acids. Germline V gene lookup returns CDR1 MGHDK and CDR2 SYGVNS. CDR3 loop: CASRGERSSYNSPLHF. The CDR3 coding sequence is TGTGCCAGCAGGGGAGAGCGGAGCTCCTATAATTCACCCCTCCACTTT. Combining the CDR3 with reference TRBV25-1 and TRBJ1-6 gives the whole variable domain EADIYQTPRYLVIGTGKKITLECSQTMGHDKMYWYQQDPGMELHLIHYSYGVNSTEKGDLSSESTVSRIRTEHFPLTLESARPSHTSQYLCASRGERSSYNSPLHFGNGTRLTVT.

Ten or more counts support this clonotype. The chain combines TRBV7-9 with TRBJ1-1; possible D gene TRBD1, 5 bases. The CDR3 has 13 residues. V was shortened by 5 bases and J by 6 bases, with 13 bases between the two germline ends. The germline V gene encodes CDR1 SEHNR and CDR2 FQNEAQ (reference sequence). CDR3 bases: TGTGCCAGCAGCCATCAGGGAATGTCTGAAGCTTTCTTT. Encoded protein: CASSHQGMSEAFF.

The V gene is TRBV11-2, the J gene TRBJ2-1; the match to TRBD2 covers 9 bases. The CDR3 totals 14 residues. V lost 6 bases to trimming and J lost 7 bases; unmatched junction nucleotides: 7. Germline-derived CDR1 and CDR2 are SGHAT and FQNNGV. In DNA form, the CDR3 reads TGTGCCAGCAGAGACAGCGGGGGGAGTAATGAGCAGTTCTTC. Translating it yields CASRDSGGSNEQFF.

CDR3 sequence reads: CASTGSRAAGNTIYF. As DNA, the CDR3 is TGTGCCAGCACGGGATCCAGGGCGGCTGGAAACACCATATATTTT. V and J are TRBV6-1 and TRBJ1-3; tentatively, D is TRBD1 (5 bases). Germline assignment: CDR1 MNHNS and CDR2 SASEGT. Trimming cost V 7 bases and J 2 bases, with 15 bases left between them. This CDR3 is 15 amino acids long.

Ten or more counts support this clonotype. The chain is built from TRBV27 and TRBJ1-5; TRBD1 is a possible D gene (5 bases). CDR1 is MNHEY and CDR2 is SMNVEV in the germline V gene (reference sequence). The germline V and J ends were trimmed by 5 bases and 8 bases, with 19 bases remaining between them. This CDR3 has 15 amino acids. This CDR3 reads CASSRIGTHGEPQHF. CDR3 coding DNA: TGTGCCAGCAGTCGCATCGGGACGCACGGGGAGCCCCAGCATTTT.

This clonotype has more than one count but fewer than ten. The chain carries TRBV4-1 and TRBJ1-1; TRBD1 is a possible D gene (5 bases). This CDR3 has 15 residues. Trimming left V 4 bases short and J 4 bases short, with 16 bases between. Germline V gene sequence: CDR1 MGHRA, CDR2 YSYEKL. The CDR3 DNA sequence: TGCGCCAGCAGCCCCAACCTCGGGGGGGGCACTGAAGCTTTCTTT. Translated, it gives CASSPNLGGGTEAFF.

Judged by abundance, this clonotype is medium-sized (0.01 to 0.1%). V gene TRBV6-1 combines with J gene TRBJ2-7, with TRBD2 as a possible D gene (6 bases). CDR1 is MNHNS and CDR2 is SASEGT in the germline V gene. V lost 10 bases and J 2 bases, leaving 15 bases between the germline ends. The CDR3 length is 13 residues. This CDR3 reads CAIRRGAPYEQYF. The CDR3 bases are TGTGCCATAAGGAGGGGTGCCCCCTACGAGCAGTACTTC.

The V and J genes are TRBV25-1 and TRBJ2-7; TRBD1 matches 9 bases. CDR3 length: 15 amino acids. V lost 5 bases, J lost 7 bases, and 12 bases stayed unmatched. Germline V CDR1 and CDR2: MGHDK, SYGVNS. The CDR3 loop reads CASSYYRTGDGEQYF. The DNA of the CDR3 is TGTGCCAGCAGTTACTACCGGACAGGGGATGGGGAGCAGTACTTC.

The CDR3 sequence: CASSSSDRGGVYGYTF. The CDR3 DNA reads TGTGCCAGCAGTTCCAGCGACAGGGGTGGTGTGTATGGCTACACCTTC. The chain has TRBV28 and TRBJ1-2, with TRBD1 matching 8 bases. The CDR3 contains 16 residues. J was trimmed by 5 bases and V by 4 bases; bases with no gene match: 12. Per germline, CDR1 MDHEN and CDR2 SYDVKM.